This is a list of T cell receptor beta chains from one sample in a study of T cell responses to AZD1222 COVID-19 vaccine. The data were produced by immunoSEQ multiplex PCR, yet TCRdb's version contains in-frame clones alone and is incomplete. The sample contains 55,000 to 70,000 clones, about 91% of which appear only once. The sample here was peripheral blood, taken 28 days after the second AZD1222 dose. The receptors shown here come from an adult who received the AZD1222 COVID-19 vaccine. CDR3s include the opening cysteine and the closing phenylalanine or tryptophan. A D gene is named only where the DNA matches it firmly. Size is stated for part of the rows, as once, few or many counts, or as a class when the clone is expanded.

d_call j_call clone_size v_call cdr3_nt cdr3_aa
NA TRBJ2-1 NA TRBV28 TGTGCCACGACGAACCCAGAGGGGGCCTACAATGAGCAGTTCTTC CATTNPEGAYNEQFF
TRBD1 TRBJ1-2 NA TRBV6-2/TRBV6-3 TGTGCCAGCAGTTACCAGACAGGGAACTATGGCTACACCTTC CASSYQTGNYGYTF
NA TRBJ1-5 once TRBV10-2 TGCGCCAGCAGAGAGAATAGCAATCAGCCCCAGCATTTT CASRENSNQPQHF
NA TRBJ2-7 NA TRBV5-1 TGCGCCAGCAGCTTGGGCCAGACTGGATACGAGCAGTACTTC CASSLGQTGYEQYF
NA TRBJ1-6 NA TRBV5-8 TGTGCCAGCAGCTCTGGCCTTTCTTATAATTCACCCCTCCACTTT CASSSGLSYNSPLHF
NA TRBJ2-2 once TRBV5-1 TGCGCCAGCAGACTCGACCCGGCGAACACCGGGGAGCTGTTTTTT CASRLDPANTGELFF
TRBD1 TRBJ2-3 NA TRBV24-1 TGTGCCACCAGCGGGACAGACACAGATACGCAGTATTTT CATSGTDTDTQYF
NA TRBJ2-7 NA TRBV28 TGTGCCAGCAGTTTAGAGGGGTACGAGCAGTACTTC CASSLEGYEQYF
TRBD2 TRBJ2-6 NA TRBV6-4 TGTGCCAGCAGTGACTCGAAAGCGGGGAGCTCTGGGGCCAACGTCCTGACTTTC CASSDSKAGSSGANVLTF
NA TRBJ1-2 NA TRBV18 TGTGCCAGCTCACCAGATCTAACCGGGGGCTATGGCTACACCTTC CASSPDLTGGYGYTF
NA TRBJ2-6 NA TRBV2 TGTGCCAGCAGAGAAGGAGGCGCTGGGGCCAACGTCCTGACTTTC CASREGGAGANVLTF
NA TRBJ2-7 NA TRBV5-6 TGTGCCAGCAGCTTAACAGGGATTTCCTACGAGCAGTACTTC CASSLTGISYEQYF
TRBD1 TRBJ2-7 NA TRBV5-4 TGTGCCAGCAGCTCGAAAAACCCGGGACAGGGGAACGAGCAGTACTTC CASSSKNPGQGNEQYF
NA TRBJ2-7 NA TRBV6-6 TGTGCCAGCAGGGACCCTGGACTTCGCCTCTCCTACGAGCAGTACTTC CASRDPGLRLSYEQYF